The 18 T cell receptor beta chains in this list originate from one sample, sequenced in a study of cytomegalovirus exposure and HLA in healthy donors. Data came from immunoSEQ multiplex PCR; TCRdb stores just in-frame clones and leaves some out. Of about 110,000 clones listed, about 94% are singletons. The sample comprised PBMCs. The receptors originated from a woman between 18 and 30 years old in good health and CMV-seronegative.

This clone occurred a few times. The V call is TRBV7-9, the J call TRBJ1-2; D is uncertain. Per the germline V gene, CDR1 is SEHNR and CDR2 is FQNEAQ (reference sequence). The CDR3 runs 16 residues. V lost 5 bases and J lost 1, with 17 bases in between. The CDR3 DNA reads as TGTGCCAGCAGCCCTAGAGCAGACCGTGTTAACTATGGCTACACCTTC. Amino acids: CASSPRADRVNYGYTF. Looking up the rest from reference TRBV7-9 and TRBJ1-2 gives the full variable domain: DTGVSQNPRHKITKRGQNVTFRCDPISEHNRLYWYRQTLGQGPEFLTYFQNEAQLEKSRLLSDRFSAERPKGSFSTLEIQRTEQGDSAMYLCASSPRADRVNYGYTFGSGTRLTVV.

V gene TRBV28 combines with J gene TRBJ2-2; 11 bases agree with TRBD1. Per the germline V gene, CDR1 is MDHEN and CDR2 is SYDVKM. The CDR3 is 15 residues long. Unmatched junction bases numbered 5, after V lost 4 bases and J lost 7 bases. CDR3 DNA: TGTGCCAGCAGTTCCGGGACAGGGGGTAACGGGGAGCTGTTTTTT. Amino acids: CASSSGTGGNGELFF.

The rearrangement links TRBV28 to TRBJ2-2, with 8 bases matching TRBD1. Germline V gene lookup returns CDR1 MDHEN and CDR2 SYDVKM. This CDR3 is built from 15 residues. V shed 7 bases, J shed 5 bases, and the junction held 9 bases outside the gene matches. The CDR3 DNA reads TGTGCCAGCAACACCCGGGACAGGTCTACCGGGGAGCTGTTTTTT. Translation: CASNTRDRSTGELFF.

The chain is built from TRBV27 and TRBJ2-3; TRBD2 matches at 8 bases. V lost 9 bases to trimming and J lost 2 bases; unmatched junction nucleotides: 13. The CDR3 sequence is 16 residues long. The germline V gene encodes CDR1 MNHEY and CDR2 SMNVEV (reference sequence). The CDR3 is CASTVKGGGNTDTQYF. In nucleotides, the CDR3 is TGTGCCAGTACCGTAAAGGGCGGGGGGAACACAGATACGCAGTATTTT.

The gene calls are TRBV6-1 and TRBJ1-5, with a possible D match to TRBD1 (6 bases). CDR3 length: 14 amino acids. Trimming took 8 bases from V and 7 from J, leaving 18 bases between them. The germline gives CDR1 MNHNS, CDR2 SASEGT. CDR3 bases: TGTGCCAGCCAGGGGTCGGGGGGCATCCAGCCCCAGCATTTT. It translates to CASQGSGGIQPQHF.

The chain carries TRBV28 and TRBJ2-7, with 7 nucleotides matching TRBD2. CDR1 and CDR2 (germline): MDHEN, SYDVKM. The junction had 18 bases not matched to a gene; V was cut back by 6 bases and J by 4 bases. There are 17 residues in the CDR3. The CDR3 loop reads CASSPGGHEGVGYEQYF. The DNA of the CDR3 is TGTGCCAGCAGCCCGGGAGGACACGAAGGGGTGGGATACGAGCAGTACTTC.

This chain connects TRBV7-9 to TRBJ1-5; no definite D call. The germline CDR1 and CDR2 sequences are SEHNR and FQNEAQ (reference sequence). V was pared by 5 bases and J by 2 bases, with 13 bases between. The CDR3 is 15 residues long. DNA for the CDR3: TGTGCCAGCAGCACATCAGGTTTTGGCAATCAGCCCCAGCATTTT. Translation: CASSTSGFGNQPQHF.

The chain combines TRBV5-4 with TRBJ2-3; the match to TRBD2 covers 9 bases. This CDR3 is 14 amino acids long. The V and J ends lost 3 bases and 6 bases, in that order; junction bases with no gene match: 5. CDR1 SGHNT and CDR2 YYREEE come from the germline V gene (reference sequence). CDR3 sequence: CASSSALAGDTQYF. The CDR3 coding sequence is TGTGCCAGCAGCTCCGCCCTAGCGGGGGATACGCAGTATTTT. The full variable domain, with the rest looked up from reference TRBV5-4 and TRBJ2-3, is ETGVTQSPTHLIKTRGQQVTLRCSSQSGHNTVSWYQQALGQGPQFIFQYYREEENGRGNFPPRFSGLQFPNYSSELNVNALELDDSALYLCASSSALAGDTQYFGPGTRLTVL.

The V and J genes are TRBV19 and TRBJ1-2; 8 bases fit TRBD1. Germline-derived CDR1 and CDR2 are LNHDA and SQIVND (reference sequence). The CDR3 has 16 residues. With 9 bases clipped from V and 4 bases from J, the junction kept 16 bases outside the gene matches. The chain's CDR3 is CASGGFGADRAYGYTF. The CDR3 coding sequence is TGTGCCAGCGGGGGATTCGGAGCGGACAGGGCCTATGGCTACACCTTC.

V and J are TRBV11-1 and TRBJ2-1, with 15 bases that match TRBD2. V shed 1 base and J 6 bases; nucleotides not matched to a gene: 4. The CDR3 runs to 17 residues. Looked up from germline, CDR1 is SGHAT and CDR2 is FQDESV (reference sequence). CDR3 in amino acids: CASSLGTSGGALNEQFF. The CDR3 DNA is TGTGCCAGCAGCTTAGGGACTAGCGGGGGGGCGCTCAATGAGCAGTTCTTC.

CDR3 sequence: CASRRDRGNTQYF. For the CDR3, the DNA is TGTGCCAGCAGGAGGGACAGGGGGAATACGCAGTATTTT. V and J are TRBV6-5 and TRBJ2-3, with 11 bases aligning to TRBD1. From germline, CDR1 is MNHEY and CDR2 SVGAGI. The CDR3 runs 13 residues. The trim removed 6 bases at V and 7 bases at J, leaving 3 bases unmatched.

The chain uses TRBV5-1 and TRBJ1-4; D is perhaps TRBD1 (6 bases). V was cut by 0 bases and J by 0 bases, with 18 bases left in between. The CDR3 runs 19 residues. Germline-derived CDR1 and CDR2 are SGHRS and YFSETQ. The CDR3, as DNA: TGCGCCAGCAGCTTGGGGCTAACAGGGTCCCCCTCAACTAATGAAAAACTGTTTTTT. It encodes CASSLGLTGSPSTNEKLFF.

The CDR3 sequence is CASGGTSGYNEQFF. CDR3 bases: TGTGCCAGCGGAGGGACTAGCGGCTACAATGAGCAGTTCTTC. The chain is built from TRBV7-9 and TRBJ2-1; 11 bases fit TRBD2. CDR3 size: 14 residues. Germline CDR1 reads SEHNR; CDR2 reads FQNEAQ (reference sequence). V was pared by 8 bases and J by 3 bases, with 3 bases of the junction left unmatched.

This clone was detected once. The CDR3 DNA is TGTGCCAGCAGTTCCGCCGGGACAGGAGGCTATGGCTACACCTTC. This sequence encodes CASSSAGTGGYGYTF. J is TRBJ1-2 and V is TRBV27; 8 positions match TRBD1. Germline-derived CDR1 and CDR2 are MNHEY and SMNVEV (reference sequence). The CDR3 contains 15 residues. The trim removed 4 bases at V and 4 bases at J, leaving 8 bases unmatched.

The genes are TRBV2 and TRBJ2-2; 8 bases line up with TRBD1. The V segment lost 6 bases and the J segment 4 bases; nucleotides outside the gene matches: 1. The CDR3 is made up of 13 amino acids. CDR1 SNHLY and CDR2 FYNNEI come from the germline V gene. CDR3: CASSGTGTGELFF. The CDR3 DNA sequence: TGTGCCAGCAGCGGGACAGGCACCGGGGAGCTGTTTTTT.

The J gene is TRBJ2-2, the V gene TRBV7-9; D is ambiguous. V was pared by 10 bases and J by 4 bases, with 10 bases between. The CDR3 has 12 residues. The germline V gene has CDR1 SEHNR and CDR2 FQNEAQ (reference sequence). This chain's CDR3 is CAITPTTGELFF. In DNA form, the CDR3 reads TGTGCCATCACCCCTACCACCGGGGAGCTGTTTTTT.

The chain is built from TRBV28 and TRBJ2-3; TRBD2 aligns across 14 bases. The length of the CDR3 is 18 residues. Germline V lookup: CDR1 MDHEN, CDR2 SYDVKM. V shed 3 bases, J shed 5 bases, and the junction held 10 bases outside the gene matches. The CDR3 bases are TGTGCCAGCAGTTTGGGCGCTGGGACTAGCGGGGGAATAGATACGCAGTATTTT. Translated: CASSLGAGTSGGIDTQYF. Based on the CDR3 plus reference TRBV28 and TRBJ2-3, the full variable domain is DVKVTQSSRYLVKRTGEKVFLECVQDMDHENMFWYRQDPGLGLRLIYFSYDVKMKEKGDIPEGYSVSREKKERFSLILESASTNQTSMYLCASSLGAGTSGGIDTQYFGPGTRLTVL.

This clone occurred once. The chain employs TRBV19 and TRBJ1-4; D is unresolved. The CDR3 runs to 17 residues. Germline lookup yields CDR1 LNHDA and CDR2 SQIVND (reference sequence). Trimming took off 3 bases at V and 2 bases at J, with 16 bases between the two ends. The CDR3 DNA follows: TGTGCCAGTAGTATGAGGGCGGGTCGTTTGACTAATGAAAAACTGTTTTTT. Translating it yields CASSMRAGRLTNEKLFF. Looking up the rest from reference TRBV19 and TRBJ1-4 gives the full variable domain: DGGITQSPKYLFRKEGQNVTLSCEQNLNHDAMYWYRQDPGQGLRLIYYSQIVNDFQKGDIAEGYSVSREKKESFPLTVTSAQKNPTAFYLCASSMRAGRLTNEKLFFGSGTQLSVL.